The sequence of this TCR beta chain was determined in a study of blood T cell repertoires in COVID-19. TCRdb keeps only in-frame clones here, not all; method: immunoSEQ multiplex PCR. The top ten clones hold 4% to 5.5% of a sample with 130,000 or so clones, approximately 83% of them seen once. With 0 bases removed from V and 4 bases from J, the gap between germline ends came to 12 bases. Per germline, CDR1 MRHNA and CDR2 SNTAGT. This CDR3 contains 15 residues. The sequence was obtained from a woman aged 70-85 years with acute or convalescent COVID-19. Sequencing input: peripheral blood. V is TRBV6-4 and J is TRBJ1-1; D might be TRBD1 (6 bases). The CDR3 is CASSDSSRGATEAFF. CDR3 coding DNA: TGTGCCAGCAGTGACTCGAGCCGGGGGGCCACTGAAGCTTTCTTT.